The 28 T cell receptor beta chains reported below all come from one sample, sequenced in a study of tumor-infiltrating lymphocytes in primary liver carcinoma. Blood RNA originated from unsorted whole blood, with germline DNA additionally extracted. Production of TCR beta cDNA used 500 ng total RNA together with a constant-region primer. Libraries covering TCR beta were generated through three nested multiplex PCR rounds (using a slightly modified ARM-PCR). The two initial PCR rounds, nine to eleven cycles each, used TRBV1-TRBV30 forward and C-beta reverse primers. MiXCR, applied by TCRdb to the multiplex PCR reads, yields one record per CDR3 protein. The data show about 320,000 distinct CDR3 sequences, more than 55% seen once. Sequencing input: peripheral blood. Receptors were obtained from a man between 40 and 49 years old with primary liver carcinoma and hepatitis B virus infection.

The chain combines TRBV5-1 with TRBJ1-1, with 8 bases aligning to TRBD1. V gave up 4 bases and J gave up 7 bases; unmatched junction bases: 12. Germline lookup yields CDR1 SGHRS and CDR2 YFSETQ. This CDR3 comprises 15 residues. CDR3 residues: CASSRRTGSEGEAFF. CDR3 DNA sequence: TGCGCCAGCAGCAGAAGGACAGGGAGCGAGGGTGAAGCTTTCTTT.

Note on this clonotype: The CDR3 does not close with the conserved phenylalanine or tryptophan, likely indicating a read error. The CDR3 sequence is CSVERRDRGYNEQFY. In DNA, the CDR3 is TGCAGCGTTGAGCGCCGGGACAGGGGTTACAATGAGCAGTTCTAC. The chain employs TRBV29-1 and TRBJ2-1, with 10 bases aligning to TRBD1. CDR1 is SQVTM and CDR2 is ANQGSEA in the germline V gene. CDR3 length: 15 residues. The trim removed 3 bases at V and 4 bases at J, leaving 6 bases unmatched.

The chain couples TRBV11-1 to TRBJ2-1, with 8 bases fitting TRBD2. The length of the CDR3 is 15 residues. Germline CDR1 reads SGHAT; CDR2 reads FQDESV (reference sequence). V shed 5 bases, J shed 10 bases, and the junction held 13 bases outside the gene matches. The CDR3 loop is CASSATGGPYDEQFF. The CDR3 nucleotides read TGTGCCAGCAGCGCCACGGGAGGGCCTTACGACGAGCAGTTCTTC. Full variable domain (rest looked up from reference TRBV11-1 and TRBJ2-1): EAEVAQSPRYKITEKSQAVAFWCDPISGHATLYWYRQILGQGPELLVQFQDESVVDDSQLPKDRFSAERLKGVDSTLKIQPAELGDSAMYLCASSATGGPYDEQFFGPGTRLTVL.

Concerning this clonotype itself: A read error may explain this, as a much larger clone is one base away. V and J are TRBV6-5 and TRBJ2-7; D not resolved. Germline-derived CDR1 and CDR2 are MNHEY and SVGAGI. V gave up 4 bases and J gave up 2 bases, with 18 bases separating them. This CDR3 region has 16 residues. The CDR3: CASSSPRLLGPYEQYF. As DNA, the CDR3 is TGTGCCAGCAGTTCCCCTCGGTTGCTGGGTCCCTACGAGCAGTACTTC.

This clonotype was detected ten times or more. The V gene is TRBV29-1, the J gene TRBJ2-1; 7 nucleotides line up with TRBD2. CDR1 and CDR2 (germline): SQVTM, ANQGSEA. The V and J ends lost 5 bases and 7 bases, in that order; junction bases with no gene match: 8. This CDR3 is built from 13 residues. CDR3 protein: CSVRDYAKNEQFF. The CDR3 nucleotides read TGCAGCGTTCGGGACTATGCAAAGAATGAGCAGTTCTTC.

This clonotype appeared once. Relative to the germline gene, one junction end is altered; a read error may explain this. This sequence joins TRBV11-2 and TRBJ2-7; a weak D match, TRBD1 (6 bases). Germline CDR1 and CDR2: SGHAT and FQNNGV. The CDR3 runs to 14 residues. The CDR3 coding sequence is TGTGCCAGCAACTTAAGGTCAGGGGATTACGAGCAGTACTTC. Translated: CASNLRSGDYEQYF.

To note about this clonotype: Mismatch with germline at one junction end may stem from a read error. The chain recombines TRBV5-1 with TRBJ1-4, with TRBD1 matching 9 bases. Germline CDR1 SGHRS, CDR2 YFSETQ. The CDR3 covers 15 residues. The CDR3 DNA is TGCGCCAGCAACTTGGGACAGGGATTTTCTGAAAAACTGTTTTTT. Its protein product is CASNLGQGFSEKLFF.

Note on this clonotype: A much larger clonotype is one base distant, so this may be a read error. V and J are TRBV4-3 and TRBJ2-3; D is uncertain. Germline loops: CDR1 LGHNA, CDR2 YSLEER. This CDR3 comprises 13 residues. CDR3 sequence: CASNQEMTDTQYF. In DNA, the CDR3 is TGCGCCAGCAACCAAGAAATGACAGATACGCAGTATTTT.

Worth noting for this clonotype: An end of the junction differs from the germline gene, which may be a read error. This chain connects TRBV11-2 to TRBJ2-3; TRBD2 aligns across 12 bases. The CDR3 totals 16 residues. CDR1 is SGHAT and CDR2 is FQNNGV in the germline V gene. Here the CDR3 reads CDSSSTSGSGADAQYF. The DNA of the CDR3 is TGTGACAGCAGCTCGACTAGCGGGAGTGGCGCAGATGCGCAGTATTTT.

On this clonotype itself: A single base separates this from a much larger clone, so it may be a read error. The chain carries TRBV5-6 and TRBJ2-1, with 7 bases lining up with TRBD2. Looked up from germline, CDR1 is SGHDT and CDR2 is YYEEEE. The CDR3 sequence is 22 residues long. V shed 4 bases and J 2 bases; nucleotides not matched to a gene: 27. The CDR3 DNA reads TGTGCCAGCAGCCTTGCGAGAGGCGAGGGAGCGGGACTCCTATGGGCCTACAATGAGCAGTTCTTC. Its protein is CASSLARGEGAGLLWAYNEQFF.

For this clonotype: The conserved closing phenylalanine or tryptophan is absent in this CDR3, likely reflecting a read error. CDR3 residues: CTSTDREDGYTL. DNA of the CDR3: TGTACCAGCACGGACAGGGAAGATGGCTACACCCTC. The chain is built from TRBV19 and TRBJ1-2; 8 bases are shared with TRBD1. CDR3 length: 12 amino acids. Germline V gene data show CDR1 as LNHDA and CDR2 as SQIVND (reference sequence).

With regard to this clonotype: A read error may account for a junction end that differs from germline. V gene TRBV6-1 combines with J gene TRBJ1-6, with D unresolved. Germline V gene data show CDR1 as MNHNS and CDR2 as SASEGT. The CDR3 length is 12 residues. The CDR3 here is CASTDYNSPPHF. CDR3 sequence (DNA): TGTGCCAGCACAGACTATAATTCACCCCCCCACTTT.

Turning to this clonotype: This sequence may be a read error, since a much larger clone differs from it by one base. The chain is built from TRBV4-1 and TRBJ1-5; no reliable D call. In germline, CDR1 is MGHRA, CDR2 YSYEKL. CDR3 size: 14 residues. The CDR3 loop is CASSQGINNQPPHF. CDR3 in DNA: TGCGCCAGCAGCCAAGGAATTAACAATCAGCCCCCGCATTTT.

A remark on this clonotype: A single base separates this from a much larger clone, so it may be a read error. The chain carries TRBV6-5 and TRBJ2-3; D possibly corresponds to TRBD1 (5 bases). Germline V gives CDR1 MNHEY, CDR2 SVGAGI. This CDR3 comprises 15 residues. CDR3 bases: TGTGCCAGCAGCTACCTTACCGGCCACACAGGTACGCAGTATTTT. Residues: CASSYLTGHTGTQYF.

Comment on this clonotype: Its ends do not fully match the called genes, so a read error is possible. The V call is TRBV10-2, the J call TRBJ2-2; D remains ambiguous. The CDR3 runs to 12 residues. The V gene's germline CDR1 is WSHSY and CDR2 SAAADI. The CDR3 sequence: CDSTLGPGELFF. For the CDR3, the DNA is TGCGACAGCACCCTAGGACCCGGGGAGCTGTTTTTT.

V is TRBV28 and J is TRBJ2-1; possibly TRBD1 for D (6 bases). V lost 9 bases to trimming and J lost 6 bases, with 21 bases between them. Germline CDR1 and CDR2: MDHEN and SYDVKM. CDR3 length: 15 amino acids. This CDR3 is CARTVISGHINEQFF. The CDR3 bases are TGTGCCAGAACCGTTATCTCGGGACACATCAATGAGCAGTTCTTC.

This clonotype was found a few times. V usage is TRBV10-3 and J usage is TRBJ1-1; TRBD1 matches at 8 bases. CDR1 and CDR2 from the germline V gene are ENHRY and SYGVKD. V shed 11 bases, J shed 4 bases, and the junction held 9 bases outside the gene matches. The CDR3 covers 13 residues. CDR3 nucleotides: TGTGCCTCCGCCGGGACAGGAGGCACTGAAGCTTTCTTT. Protein: CASAGTGGTEAFF.

This clonotype was observed many times. The gene calls are TRBV6-1 and TRBJ2-1, with D perhaps TRBD2 (6 bases). Germline V gene data show CDR1 as MNHNS and CDR2 as SASEGT. V lost 3 bases and J lost 8, with 11 bases in between. The CDR3 runs 13 residues. The CDR3 DNA reads TGTGCCAGCAGTGATCGGGGGATTTATGAGCAGTTCTTC. Amino acids: CASSDRGIYEQFF.

Turning to this clonotype: A much larger clone differs by one base, so this may be a read error. V is TRBV5-5 and J is TRBJ2-1; D is possibly TRBD2 (5 bases). There are 15 residues in the CDR3. CDR1 SGHKS and CDR2 YYEKEE come from the germline V gene (reference sequence). V was cut by 4 bases and J by 10 bases, with 21 bases left in between. The CDR3 spells CASSDQRSGEWEQFF. For the CDR3, the DNA is TGTGCCAGCAGCGACCAGCGGAGCGGCGAGTGGGAGCAGTTCTTC.

The sample holds many counts of this clonotype. This sequence joins TRBV29-1 and TRBJ1-2; 10 bases match TRBD1. Germline assignment: CDR1 SQVTM and CDR2 ANQGSEA. With V trimmed by 5 bases and J by 2 bases, 5 bases remained unmatched. The CDR3 is made up of 14 amino acids. DNA for the CDR3: TGCAGCGTTCGCCGGACAGGGGGGAACTATGGCTACACCTTC. This translates into CSVRRTGGNYGYTF.

About this clonotype: One junction end disagrees with the germline gene, perhaps due to a read error. CDR3 in DNA: TGCAGCGTGCGGCTAGCGGGGCAAGAGACCCGGTACTTC. Amino acid sequence: CSVRLAGQETRYF. The chain combines TRBV29-1 with TRBJ2-5; 9 bases agree with TRBD2. Germline V CDR1 and CDR2: SQVTM, ANQGSEA. This CDR3 is built from 13 residues.

This clonotype showed up just a few times. The chain recombines TRBV24-1 with TRBJ2-1, with D maybe TRBD2 (6 bases). Germline V gives CDR1 KGHDR, CDR2 SFDVKD. The V gene lost 1 base and the J gene lost 15 bases, with 15 bases spanning the gap. This CDR3 comprises 13 residues. The chain's CDR3 is CATSDFGVGGSFF. CDR3 sequence (DNA): TGTGCCACCAGTGATTTTGGGGTCGGGGGTTCGTTCTTC.

This clonotype has more than one count but fewer than ten. A much larger clone lies a single base off, so this may be a read error. The chain links TRBV10-3 to TRBJ2-3; 7 bases are a match to TRBD2. Germline V lookup: CDR1 ENHRY, CDR2 SYGVKD. The CDR3 is made up of 15 amino acids. CDR3 sequence: CAISGPTSSIDTQYF. The CDR3 nucleotides are TGTGCCATCAGTGGGCCGACTAGCAGCATAGATACGCAGTATTTT.

This clonotype was seen ten or more times. This sequence joins TRBV11-2 and TRBJ2-2, with D tentatively TRBD1 (6 bases). The CDR3 extends over 14 amino acids. Germline V gene lookup returns CDR1 SGHAT and CDR2 FQNNGV. V was pared by 5 bases and J by 4 bases, with 11 bases between. The CDR3 DNA follows: TGTGCCAGCAGCAACAGGGACCTCACCGGGGAGCTGTTTTTT. Protein sequence: CASSNRDLTGELFF.

Here the CDR3 DNA reads TGTGCCAGCAGCTCCTCCGAAGGGAAGACCCAGTACTTC. Its protein is CASSSSEGKTQYF. This rearrangement joins TRBV7-9 to TRBJ2-5; unclear D gene. Trimming removed 4 bases at V and 6 bases at J, with 12 bases between. This CDR3 has 13 residues. The germline V gene has CDR1 SEHNR and CDR2 FQNEAQ (reference sequence).

A remark on this clonotype: A much larger clone lies a single base off, so this may be a read error. The chain is built from TRBV10-3 and TRBJ2-3; 7 bases align to TRBD2. This CDR3 has 17 residues. Germline-derived CDR1 and CDR2 are ENHRY and SYGVKD. The J segment lost 0 bases and the V segment lost 2 bases, leaving 8 bases of the junction unmatched. The CDR3 spells CAISEPVAGSSTDTQYF. The CDR3 DNA reads as TGTGCCATCAGTGAGCCTGTAGCGGGCTCTAGCACAGATACGCAGTATTTT.

This clonotype was counted only a few times. The V gene is TRBV12-3 or TRBV12-4, the J gene TRBJ1-4; 8 nucleotides align to TRBD1. V was clipped by 5 bases and J by 8 bases; unmatched bases: 7. The CDR3 length is 14 residues. The CDR3 bases are TGTGCCAGCAGTCTCGAGACAGGGGCCGAAAAACTGTTTTTT. It specifies CASSLETGAEKLFF.

About this clonotype itself: A much larger clone differs by one base, so this may be a read error. The CDR3 loop is CASRMKGLAGPLGTDTQYF. Written as DNA, the CDR3 is TGTGCCAGCAGGATGAAGGGACTAGCGGGACCCCTTGGGACAGATACGCAGTATTTT. The V gene is TRBV12-3 or TRBV12-4, the J gene TRBJ2-3; the match to TRBD2 covers 13 bases. Losses at the gene ends were 6 bases for V and 3 bases for J; bases not matched to a gene: 15. The CDR3 extends over 19 amino acids.